This T cell receptor beta chain originates from a study of CD8 T cells in Susac syndrome. A quantity of roughly 0.5 to 1 ug RNA underwent reverse transcription using random hexamers. The TCR beta CDR3 was amplified by immunoSEQ multiplex PCR across 54 Vbeta, 13 Jbeta. TCRdb re-called the immunoSEQ multiplex PCR reads through MiXCR, storing one row per CDR3 protein. The repertoire holds about 120,000 distinct CDR3 sequences, with 85% to 95% as singletons. This clonotype was seen only once. The germline V gene encodes CDR1 MNHEY and CDR2 SVGEGT. The V end was cut by 1 base, the J end by 7 bases, with 11 bases between. The CDR3 is 13 residues long.

This TCR was recovered from a human donor with multiple sclerosis. The specimen sequenced was CD4+ T cells from PBMCs. The gene calls are TRBV6-2 or TRBV6-3 and TRBJ2-7; weak D call: TRBD1 (6 bases). CDR3 nucleotides: TGTGCCAGCAGTTACTTGGGGGCCTCGGAGCAGTACTTC. Translating it yields CASSYLGASEQYF.